The 9 T cell receptor beta chains below all came from one sample that was sequenced in a study of T cell responses to AZD1222 COVID-19 vaccine. Sequencing was performed with immunoSEQ multiplex PCR; in TCRdb, only in-frame clones are kept and a portion is missing. The table has 86,000 or so clones, around 83% seen once. The sequenced sample was peripheral blood, obtained 28 days after the second AZD1222 dose. These receptors were taken from an adult who received the AZD1222 COVID-19 vaccine.

V is TRBV12-3 or TRBV12-4 and J is TRBJ1-2; no reliable D call. The ends were cut back, 7 bases at V and 10 bases at J, with 19 bases in the middle. The CDR3 has 13 amino acids. The CDR3 loop is CASNPAGLTDYTF. In DNA, the CDR3 is TGTGCCAGCAACCCGGCGGGTCTGACCGACTACACCTTC.

This clone came up a few times. This chain uses TRBV6-5 with TRBJ1-1; 7 bases agree with TRBD1. CDR3 length: 13 residues. After removal of 6 bases from V and 6 bases from J, the junction contained 7 bases not matched to a gene. Germline CDR1 is MNHEY and CDR2 is SVGAGI. The CDR3 DNA reads as TGTGCCAGCAGCCAGGGACAGACCCCTGAAGCTTTCTTT. Translated, it gives CASSQGQTPEAFF.

The rearrangement links TRBV4-1 to TRBJ1-5, with D possibly TRBD1 on 5 matching bases. The germline CDR1 and CDR2 sequences are MGHRA and YSYEKL. Trimming took 2 bases from V and 2 from J, leaving 16 bases between them. The CDR3 totals 17 residues. CDR3 amino acids: CASSQRPFRGGNQPQHF. DNA for the CDR3: TGCGCCAGCAGCCAACGACCCTTTAGGGGAGGCAATCAGCCCCAGCATTTT.

The V and J genes are TRBV10-3 and TRBJ2-3, with 8 bases identical to TRBD1. The germline V gene has CDR1 ENHRY and CDR2 SYGVKD. The length of the CDR3 is 15 residues. The junction had 4 bases not matched to a gene; V was cut back by 2 bases and J by 3 bases. The CDR3 coding sequence is TGTGCCATCAGTGAGGCGGACAGGGAAACAGATACGCAGTATTTT. This sequence encodes CAISEADRETDTQYF.

The chain recombines TRBV28 with TRBJ1-6; 9 nucleotides agree with TRBD1. The CDR3 totals 15 residues. Germline assignment: CDR1 MDHEN and CDR2 SYDVKM. The trim removed 8 bases at V and 6 bases at J, leaving 8 bases unmatched. CDR3: CASGTGGFGNSPLHF. The CDR3 DNA sequence: TGTGCCAGCGGAACAGGGGGCTTTGGTAATTCACCCCTCCACTTT.

The chain uses TRBV30 and TRBJ2-3; D is unclear. The CDR3 runs 12 residues. CDR1 and CDR2 (germline): GTSNPN, SVGIG (reference sequence). Trimming left V 2 bases short and J 0 bases short, with 3 bases between. The CDR3 bases are TGTGCCTGGAGTCGAAGCACAGATACGCAGTATTTT. It specifies CAWSRSTDTQYF.

J is TRBJ2-5 and V is TRBV6-2 or TRBV6-3; D not certain. Trimming pared 5 bases from V and 2 bases from J, leaving 12 bases between. Per the germline V gene, CDR1 is MNHEY and CDR2 is SVGEGT. CDR3 size: 14 residues. The CDR3 reads CASSASTGQETQYF. DNA for the CDR3: TGTGCCAGCAGTGCCTCGACCGGACAAGAGACCCAGTACTTC.

This clone was found once. This chain joins TRBV19 and TRBJ2-1; the match to TRBD1 covers 9 bases. CDR3 length: 13 amino acids. The J segment lost 6 bases and the V segment lost 9 bases, leaving 6 bases of the junction unmatched. Germline loops: CDR1 LNHDA, CDR2 SQIVND (reference sequence). The DNA for the CDR3 is TGTGCCAGCACTGGACAGGGGTTCAATGAGCAGTTCTTC. This codes for CASTGQGFNEQFF.

The chain recombines TRBV5-1 with TRBJ2-5; a possible D gene is TRBD2 (7 bases). V dropped 0 bases and J dropped 4 bases, with 19 bases sitting between them. This CDR3 has 17 residues. Germline CDR1 and CDR2: SGHRS and YFSETQ. The CDR3 nucleotides read TGCGCCAGCAGCTTGGGAGGGGGGACTACCTTAGGAGAGACCCAGTACTTC. Encoded protein: CASSLGGGTTLGETQYF.